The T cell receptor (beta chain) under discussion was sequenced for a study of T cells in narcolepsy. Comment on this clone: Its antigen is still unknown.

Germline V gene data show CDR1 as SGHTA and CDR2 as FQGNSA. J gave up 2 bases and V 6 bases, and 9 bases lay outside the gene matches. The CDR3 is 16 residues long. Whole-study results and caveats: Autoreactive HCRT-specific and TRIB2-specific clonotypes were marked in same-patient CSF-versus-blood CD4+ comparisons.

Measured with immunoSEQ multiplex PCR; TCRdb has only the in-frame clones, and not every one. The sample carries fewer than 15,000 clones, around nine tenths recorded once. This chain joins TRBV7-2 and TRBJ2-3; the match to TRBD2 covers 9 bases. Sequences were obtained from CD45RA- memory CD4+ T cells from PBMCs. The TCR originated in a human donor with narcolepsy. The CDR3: CASRLPGLAVTDTQYF. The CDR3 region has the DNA TGTGCCAGCAGGCTGCCGGGACTAGCCGTCACAGATACGCAGTATTTT.